This is a list of T cell receptor beta chains from one sample in a study of OX40 agonist ivuxolimab in advanced cancers. Libraries were prepared by immunoSEQ multiplex PCR; TCRdb keeps only in-frame clonotypes and omits some of them. The sample yields around 44,000 clones, around nine tenths seen once. The sample here was CD4+ or CD8+ T cells sorted from blood, taken in a trial of the OX40 agonist ivuxolimab. All receptors derive from an adult with an advanced solid tumor such as melanoma, head and neck, liver or kidney cancer. Both conserved end residues are trimmed from each CDR3. Not every row has a clone size; where given, it reads once, few, many or a size class.

cdr3_aa	v_call	j_call	clone_size
ASSYSIGAFSHEQY	TRBV6-5	TRBJ2-7	NA
ASSWAQLGGEQF	TRBV5-5	TRBJ2-1	NA
ASSIVAGVNQPQH	TRBV19	TRBJ1-5	NA
ASSPIDRGDGETQY	TRBV5-8	TRBJ2-5	NA
ASSLSGGRGSYEQY	TRBV27	TRBJ2-7	NA
ASSAAGANEQF	TRBV28	TRBJ2-1	NA
ASSFPGTGVETQY	TRBV5-1	TRBJ2-5	NA
ASSLAGQSYEQY	TRBV5-8	TRBJ2-7	NA
ASRGYEAF	TRBV28	TRBJ1-1	NA
SVLGTGKSYEQY	TRBV29-1	TRBJ2-7	NA
ASSASGLRKTQY	TRBV5-6	TRBJ2-5	NA
ASDWGGRGTEAF	TRBV28	TRBJ1-1	NA
ASSNDRGPSYEQY	TRBV7-9	TRBJ2-7	NA
ASSQRLAGGPGDTQY	TRBV4-3	TRBJ2-3	NA
ASRAGFNSPLH	TRBV7-3	TRBJ1-6	NA
ASSFGTDTCEQY	TRBV11-2	TRBJ2-7	NA
ASGQFIGTHGYT	TRBV6-1	TRBJ1-2	NA
ASSFTGTSRYEQY	TRBV11-2	TRBJ2-7	once